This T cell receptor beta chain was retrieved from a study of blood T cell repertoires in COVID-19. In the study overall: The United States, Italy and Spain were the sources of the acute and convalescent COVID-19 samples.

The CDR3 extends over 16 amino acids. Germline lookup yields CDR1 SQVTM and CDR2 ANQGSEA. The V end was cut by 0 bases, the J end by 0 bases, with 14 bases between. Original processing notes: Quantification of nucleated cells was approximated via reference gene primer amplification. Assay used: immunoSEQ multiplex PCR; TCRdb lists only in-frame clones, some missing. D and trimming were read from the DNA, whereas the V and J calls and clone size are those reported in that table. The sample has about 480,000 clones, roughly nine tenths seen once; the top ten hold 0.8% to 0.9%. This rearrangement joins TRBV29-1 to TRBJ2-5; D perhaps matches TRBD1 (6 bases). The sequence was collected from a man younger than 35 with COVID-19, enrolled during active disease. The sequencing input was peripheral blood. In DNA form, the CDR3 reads TGCAGCGTTGAAGATCAGGGGTCACTGTACCAAGAGACCCAGTACTTC. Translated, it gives CSVEDQGSLYQETQYF.